This passage covers 18 T cell receptor beta chains from one sample sequenced in a study of OX40 agonist ivuxolimab in advanced cancers. The data were produced by immunoSEQ multiplex PCR, yet TCRdb's version contains in-frame clones alone and is incomplete. This sample has 70,000 or so clones, with around 90% found just once. The sample in question was CD4+ or CD8+ T cells sorted from blood, obtained in a trial of the OX40 agonist ivuxolimab. All receptors come from an adult with an advanced solid tumor such as melanoma, head and neck, liver or kidney cancer.

The rearrangement joins TRBV7-2 to TRBJ2-5, with D tentatively TRBD1 or TRBD2 (5 bases each). Germline V gene data show CDR1 as SGHTA and CDR2 as FQGNSA. V was trimmed by 10 bases and J by 3 bases, leaving 15 bases between them. The CDR3 runs 13 residues. CDR3 residues: CATWGGFEETQYF. The CDR3 DNA follows: TGTGCCACCTGGGGCGGGTTCGAAGAGACCCAGTACTTC.

The gene calls are TRBV6-1 and TRBJ2-3; no definite D call. Germline V CDR1 and CDR2: MNHNS, SASEGT. Trimming removed 6 bases at V and 2 bases at J, with 12 bases between. This CDR3 contains 14 residues. CDR3 sequence reads: CASSPSGSTDTQYF. The CDR3 DNA is TGTGCCAGCAGCCCTAGTGGTTCCACAGATACGCAGTATTTT.

The CDR3 nucleotides read TGCAGCGGTGGGGGACAGACCACAGATACGCAGTATTTT. Translation gives CSGGGQTTDTQYF. The chain couples TRBV29-1 to TRBJ2-3; 7 positions agree with TRBD1. J was trimmed by 2 bases and V by 7 bases; bases with no gene match: 6. This CDR3 region has 13 residues. CDR1 and CDR2 from the germline V gene are SQVTM and ANQGSEA.

The V and J genes are TRBV9 and TRBJ2-2; 11 nucleotides agree with TRBD2. Trimming cost V 3 bases and J 8 bases; bases outside gene matches: 12. There are 17 residues in the CDR3. Germline loops: CDR1 SGDLS, CDR2 YYNGEE. The DNA for the CDR3 is TGTGCCAGCAGCGCGACCGGGACTAGCGGAAGTTGGGGGGAGCTGTTTTTT. Translated: CASSATGTSGSWGELFF.

The CDR3 coding sequence is TGTGCCAGCTCACCACCGGCGGGAGGGCCTCACAATGAGCAGTTCTTC. Residues: CASSPPAGGPHNEQFF. The chain recombines TRBV18 with TRBJ2-1; TRBD2 matches 9 bases. Germline values: CDR1 KGHSH, CDR2 LQKENI. This CDR3 comprises 16 residues. V was clipped by 0 bases and J by 5 bases; unmatched bases: 5.

The chain recombines TRBV27 with TRBJ2-3, with D possibly matching TRBD1 (6 bases). CDR3 length: 17 residues. The V gene's germline CDR1 is MNHEY and CDR2 SMNVEV (reference sequence). The V gene lost 3 bases and the J gene lost 2 bases, with 18 bases spanning the gap. CDR3 DNA: TGTGCCAGCAGTTTTGGGACATACGAAGGGTCCACAGATACGCAGTATTTT. Translated: CASSFGTYEGSTDTQYF.

The CDR3 sequence is CASSDRDSLQETQYF. CDR3 DNA sequence: TGTGCCAGCAGCGACCGGGACAGCCTCCAAGAGACCCAGTACTTC. The J gene is TRBJ2-5, the V gene TRBV7-2, with 7 bases identical to TRBD1. The CDR3 runs 15 residues. Per the germline V gene, CDR1 is SGHTA and CDR2 is FQGNSA. V was pared by 5 bases and J by 1 base, with 7 bases of the junction left unmatched.

In the case of this clone: This specimen includes other DNA sequences encoding the same CDR3. The chain is built from TRBV18 and TRBJ1-1; 7 bases are a match to TRBD1. CDR1 KGHSH and CDR2 LQKENI come from the germline V gene. The CDR3 is 15 amino acids. The V segment lost 3 bases and the J segment 9 bases; nucleotides outside the gene matches: 13. In DNA, the CDR3 is TGTGCCAGCTCACCGGTGGGCCGGGACAGCAGGAAAGCTTTCTTT. Translated, it gives CASSPVGRDSRKAFF.

A few counts support this clone. The rearrangement joins TRBV7-9 to TRBJ1-1, with D perhaps matching TRBD1 (6 bases). This CDR3 is 14 amino acids long. V dropped 5 bases and J dropped 1 base, with 11 bases sitting between them. Germline V gene sequence: CDR1 SEHNR, CDR2 FQNEAQ (reference sequence). Here the CDR3 reads CASSVGTSNTEAFF. CDR3 nucleotide sequence: TGTGCCAGCAGCGTCGGGACATCGAACACTGAAGCTTTCTTT.

The genes are TRBV7-6 and TRBJ2-1, with D perhaps matching TRBD2 (5 bases). This CDR3 region has 12 residues. The germline V gene encodes CDR1 SGHVS and CDR2 FNYEAQ. V was shortened by 6 bases and J by 5 bases, with 8 bases between the two germline ends. DNA of the CDR3: TGTGCCAGCAGAGCCGGGGACAATGAGCAGTTCTTC. It encodes CASRAGDNEQFF.

The V gene is TRBV7-2, the J gene TRBJ2-7; 11 nucleotides match TRBD2. CDR1 and CDR2 from the germline V gene are SGHTA and FQGNSA. Unmatched junction bases numbered 9, after V lost 4 bases and J lost 7 bases. The CDR3 runs to 15 residues. The CDR3 nucleotides read TGTGCCAGCAGCTACATAGCGGGAGGGCCGGGGGAGCAGTACTTC. This encodes CASSYIAGGPGEQYF.

CDR3 sequence reads: CASSPGDRDTEAFF. The CDR3 coding sequence is TGCGCCAGCAGCCCCGGCGACAGGGACACTGAAGCTTTCTTT. The chain recombines TRBV5-1 with TRBJ1-1; TRBD1 aligns across 7 bases. CDR3 length equals 14 residues. Germline V gene data show CDR1 as SGHRS and CDR2 as YFSETQ. The V and J ends lost 4 bases and 3 bases, in that order; junction bases with no gene match: 6.

V and J are TRBV11-1 and TRBJ1-1, with no clear D. The CDR3 has 13 residues. Germline CDR1 is SGHAT and CDR2 is FQDESV (reference sequence). Trimming pared 5 bases from V and 7 bases from J, leaving 14 bases between. DNA for the CDR3: TGTGCCAGCAGCCTCGGACGGAAAAGTGAAGCTTTCTTT. As protein: CASSLGRKSEAFF. Looking up the rest from reference TRBV11-1 and TRBJ1-1 gives the full variable domain: EAEVAQSPRYKITEKSQAVAFWCDPISGHATLYWYRQILGQGPELLVQFQDESVVDDSQLPKDRFSAERLKGVDSTLKIQPAELGDSAMYLCASSLGRKSEAFFGQGTRLTVV.

This chain links TRBV29-1 with TRBJ2-3, with a possible D match to TRBD1 (5 bases). Trimming removed 2 bases at V and 3 bases at J, with 9 bases between. The CDR3 has 13 amino acids. Looked up from germline, CDR1 is SQVTM and CDR2 is ANQGSEA. The CDR3 nucleotides are TGCAGCGTTGAAAGGCAGGGTACAGATACGCAGTATTTT. Translating it yields CSVERQGTDTQYF.

The chain has TRBV11-2 and TRBJ2-1, with D tentatively TRBD2 (6 bases). Germline loops: CDR1 SGHAT, CDR2 FQNNGV. The CDR3 length is 18 residues. V shed 1 base and J shed 4 bases, with 20 bases lying between them. CDR3 bases: TGTGCCAGCAGCTTAGTTGTCGATTTAACGGGAGTTTACAATGAGCAGTTCTTC. Amino acid sequence: CASSLVVDLTGVYNEQFF.

This rearrangement joins TRBV19 to TRBJ2-3; D assignment may be TRBD1 or TRBD2 (5 bases each). CDR1 LNHDA and CDR2 SQIVND come from the germline V gene (reference sequence). Trimming pared 6 bases from V and 3 bases from J, leaving 13 bases between. The CDR3 is made up of 14 amino acids. The CDR3 is CASRTSGATDTQYF. CDR3 bases: TGTGCCAGTAGAACCTCCGGGGCAACAGATACGCAGTATTTT.

The chain is built from TRBV7-9 and TRBJ2-1; 9 bases agree with TRBD2. This CDR3 spans 16 amino acids. With 5 bases clipped from V and 12 bases from J, the junction kept 17 bases outside the gene matches. Germline V gene sequence: CDR1 SEHNR, CDR2 FQNEAQ (reference sequence). The CDR3: CASSPREGLAPRGQFF. Written as DNA, the CDR3 is TGTGCCAGCAGCCCCCGTGAGGGACTAGCCCCCCGCGGGCAGTTCTTC.

The rearrangement joins TRBV27 to TRBJ2-7, with 10 bases fitting TRBD1. Trimming cost V 6 bases and J 3 bases; bases outside gene matches: 5. This CDR3 is 14 amino acids long. Germline CDR1 MNHEY, CDR2 SMNVEV (reference sequence). CDR3 sequence reads: CASRPGQGFYEQYF. The CDR3 coding sequence is TGTGCCAGCAGACCGGGACAGGGGTTCTACGAGCAGTACTTC.